Presented here are 26 T cell receptor beta chains from one specimen sequenced in a study of cytomegalovirus exposure and HLA in healthy donors. Primers: 60 Vbeta forward and 13 Jbeta reverse. Sequenced by immunoSEQ multiplex PCR; TCRdb stores in-frame clones only, minus some. The sample has some 190,000 clones, about three quarters seen once. The material sequenced was PBMCs. These receptors were obtained from a young man in good health and CMV-seronegative.

This chain links TRBV9 with TRBJ1-6; no firm D call. Trimming removed 0 bases at V and 16 bases at J, with 20 bases between. The V gene's germline CDR1 is SGDLS and CDR2 YYNGEE. The CDR3 runs 15 residues. The CDR3 coding sequence is TGTGCCAGCAGCGTAGGAGGGTCGAGGCGGTCTAAACTCCACTTT. Residues: CASSVGGSRRSKLHF. Full variable domain (outside the CDR3, taken from reference TRBV9 and TRBJ1-6): DSGVTQTPKHLITATGQRVTLRCSPRSGDLSVYWYQQSLDQGLQFLIQYYNGEERAKGNILERFSAQQFPDLHSELNLSSLELGDSALYFCASSVGGSRRSKLHFGNGTRLTVT.

The chain is built from TRBV7-9 and TRBJ1-1; a weak D match, TRBD1 (6 bases). The CDR3 has 14 residues. The V end lost 5 bases, the J end lost 1 base, and 11 bases lay between the germline ends. Germline CDR1 is SEHNR and CDR2 is FQNEAQ (reference sequence). In nucleotides, the CDR3 is TGTGCCAGCAGCCGAGGACAGCCGAACACTGAAGCTTTCTTT. Translating gives CASSRGQPNTEAFF.

This chain uses TRBV5-1 with TRBJ1-1; 7 positions match TRBD1. The CDR3 runs 15 residues. V gave up 3 bases and J gave up 3 bases; unmatched junction bases: 8. The germline V gene has CDR1 SGHRS and CDR2 YFSETQ. The CDR3: CASSWTGPGDTEAFF. For the CDR3, the DNA is TGCGCCAGCAGCTGGACAGGTCCTGGGGACACTGAAGCTTTCTTT.

The chain recombines TRBV7-2 with TRBJ2-5; 7 bases are shared with TRBD2. The V gene's germline CDR1 is SGHTA and CDR2 FQGNSA. The CDR3 is 14 residues long. J lost 0 bases, V lost 5 bases, and 3 bases had no gene match. CDR3 DNA: TGTGCCAGCAGCCTTAGCGGGCACCAAGAGACCCAGTACTTC. Its translation is CASSLSGHQETQYF.

V usage is TRBV9 and J usage is TRBJ2-7, with D uncertain. The CDR3 sequence is 13 residues long. The germline gives CDR1 SGDLS, CDR2 YYNGEE. Deletions cut 4 bases from V and 7 bases from J, with 15 bases between. CDR3 nucleotide sequence: TGTGCCAGCAGCTTACGGATGGGCGAGGAGCAGTACTTC. Translating gives CASSLRMGEEQYF.

This chain uses TRBV6-6 with TRBJ1-5; 9 bases are shared with TRBD1. V lost 2 bases to trimming and J lost 9 bases; unmatched junction nucleotides: 8. CDR1 and CDR2 (germline): MNHNY, SVGAGI (reference sequence). The CDR3 totals 15 residues. CDR3 bases: TGTGCCAGCAGTTACGCCTGGGGACAGGGTGGGCCCCAGCATTTT. It is translated as CASSYAWGQGGPQHF.

The rearrangement joins TRBV4-1 to TRBJ2-5; 8 bases match TRBD1. The DNA end is more similar to TRBJ2-7, so the J call may be wrong. The CDR3 covers 15 residues. The germline CDR1 and CDR2 sequences are MGHRA and YSYEKL. In DNA form, the CDR3 reads TGCGCCAGCAGCCAAAAGGCAGGGGGCTTCTACGAGCAGTACTTC. Protein product: CASSQKAGGFYEQYF.

The chain recombines TRBV2 with TRBJ2-7, with unresolved D. Germline V gene data show CDR1 as SNHLY and CDR2 as FYNNEI. The V end was cut by 6 bases, the J end by 3 bases, with 15 bases between. This CDR3 region has 14 residues. CDR3 DNA: TGTGCCAGCAGCGGAGTTCTTTGGAACTACGAGCAGTACTTC. Its protein is CASSGVLWNYEQYF.

This clone appeared a single time. The chain combines TRBV18 with TRBJ1-2, with D uncertain. CDR3 length: 13 residues. The germline CDR1 and CDR2 sequences are KGHSH and LQKENI. With 2 bases removed from V and 6 bases from J, the gap between germline ends came to 10 bases. The CDR3 here is CASSPSSIDGYTF. As DNA, the CDR3 is TGTGCCAGCTCACCATCGAGTATCGATGGCTACACCTTC.

The rearrangement links TRBV7-9 to TRBJ2-5, with 15 bases that match TRBD2. V was clipped by 3 bases and J by 2 bases; unmatched bases: 7. The CDR3 is 18 amino acids. Germline lookup yields CDR1 SEHNR and CDR2 FQNEAQ (reference sequence). The CDR3: CASSFPGLAGGIQETQYF. The DNA for the CDR3 is TGTGCCAGCAGCTTCCCCGGACTAGCGGGAGGGATACAAGAGACCCAGTACTTC.

The chain couples TRBV29-1 to TRBJ2-1; 7 bases match TRBD2. Germline CDR1 is SQVTM and CDR2 is ANQGSEA. The V segment lost 4 bases and the J segment 0 bases; nucleotides outside the gene matches: 3. CDR3 length: 14 amino acids. The CDR3 nucleotides read TGCAGCGTTGTGCCGGGGGGCTCCTACAATGAGCAGTTCTTC. Encoded protein: CSVVPGGSYNEQFF.

This chain links TRBV6-5 with TRBJ2-7; D perhaps matches TRBD1 (6 bases). The CDR3 is made up of 13 amino acids. V lost 6 bases and J lost 4, with 13 bases in between. Looked up from germline, CDR1 is MNHEY and CDR2 is SVGAGI. CDR3 amino acids: CASRRLQGYEQYF. The DNA for the CDR3 is TGTGCCAGCAGGAGACTACAGGGATACGAGCAGTACTTC.

The chain links TRBV13 to TRBJ1-3; D not resolved. Germline V CDR1 and CDR2: PRHDT, FYEKMQ (reference sequence). Trimming left V 1 base short and J 4 bases short, with 8 bases between. The CDR3 length is 14 residues. The CDR3 region is CASSLALRGNTIYF. For the CDR3, the DNA is TGTGCCAGCAGCTTAGCCTTGCGAGGAAACACCATATATTTT. The full variable domain, with the rest looked up from reference TRBV13 and TRBJ1-3, is AAGVIQSPRHLIKEKRETATLKCYPIPRHDTVYWYQQGPGQDPQFLISFYEKMQSDKGSIPDRFSAQQFSDYHSELNMSSLELGDSALYFCASSLALRGNTIYFGEGSWLTVV.

There are a few counts of this clone. The V call is TRBV4-1, the J call TRBJ1-5; D ambiguous. The CDR3 covers 16 residues. Per germline, CDR1 MGHRA and CDR2 YSYEKL. V was cut by 4 bases and J by 4 bases, with 17 bases left in between. Here the CDR3 DNA reads TGCGCCAGCAGCCGAGCACCGACGGGAAGTAATCAGCCCCAGCATTTT. Amino acid sequence: CASSRAPTGSNQPQHF.

The chain joins TRBV6-6 to TRBJ1-2; TRBD1 is a possible D gene (5 bases). Per germline, CDR1 MNHNY and CDR2 SVGAGI (reference sequence). The CDR3 extends over 13 amino acids. V was cut by 5 bases and J by 8 bases, with 15 bases left in between. The CDR3 loop reads CASSPTDPGGYTF. The CDR3 DNA is TGTGCCAGCAGTCCGACAGATCCCGGAGGCTACACCTTC.

The genes are TRBV30 and TRBJ2-5, with D possibly TRBD1 on 7 matching bases. CDR1 is GTSNPN, CDR2 SVGIG, per germline (reference sequence). The CDR3 runs to 13 residues. V lost 0 bases to trimming and J lost 9 bases, with 14 bases between them. Written as DNA, the CDR3 is TGTGCCTGGAGTGTAGACCTCAGGGGGGCCCAGTACTTC. Translation gives CAWSVDLRGAQYF.

A few counts support this clone. J is TRBJ2-1 and V is TRBV4-2; 9 bases match TRBD2. There are 16 residues in the CDR3. CDR1 and CDR2 (germline): LGHNA, YNFKEQ. Unmatched junction bases numbered 5, after V lost 4 bases and J lost 1 base. CDR3 amino acids: CASSRLAGSSYNEQFF. The DNA of the CDR3 is TGTGCCAGCAGCCGCCTAGCGGGGAGTTCCTACAATGAGCAGTTCTTC.

This rearrangement joins TRBV9 to TRBJ2-3; TRBD2 matches 11 bases. The CDR3 sequence is 17 residues long. Germline CDR1 reads SGDLS; CDR2 reads YYNGEE. Trimming removed 4 bases from V and 5 bases from J; junction bases left unmatched: 12. The DNA of the CDR3 is TGTGCCAGCAGCTTCCATGGGGTAGCGGGGGGGCAAGATACGCAGTATTTT. It is translated as CASSFHGVAGGQDTQYF.

The chain is built from TRBV6-5 and TRBJ1-2; D remains unclear. V dropped 0 bases and J dropped 4 bases, with 6 bases sitting between them. This CDR3 comprises 13 residues. Germline V gene sequence: CDR1 MNHEY, CDR2 SVGAGI. The CDR3 loop is CASSYSMAYGYTF. As DNA, the CDR3 is TGTGCCAGCAGTTACTCGATGGCCTATGGCTACACCTTC.

This clone was recorded only once. V usage is TRBV2 and J usage is TRBJ1-3; D not resolved. V lost 6 bases and J lost 6, with 9 bases in between. This CDR3 has 12 residues. The germline gives CDR1 SNHLY, CDR2 FYNNEI. As DNA, the CDR3 is TGTGCCAGCAGCGAGCGTTTAAACACCATATATTTT. It specifies CASSERLNTIYF.

A few counts support this clone. The chain combines TRBV29-1 with TRBJ2-5; possibly TRBD2 for D (7 bases). The CDR3 runs to 14 residues. The germline gives CDR1 SQVTM, CDR2 ANQGSEA. Deletions cut 4 bases from V and 4 bases from J, with 16 bases between. CDR3 DNA: TGCAGCGTTGGGAGGGGGGGATTAAGAGAGACCCAGTACTTC. Encoded protein: CSVGRGGLRETQYF. Based on the CDR3 plus reference TRBV29-1 and TRBJ2-5, the full variable domain is SAVISQKPSRDICQRGTSLTIQCQVDSQVTMMFWYRQQPGQSLTLIATANQGSEATYESGFVIDKFPISRPNLTFSTLTVSNMSPEDSSIYLCSVGRGGLRETQYFGPGTRLLVL.

V usage is TRBV5-6 and J usage is TRBJ2-7; 7 bases fit TRBD2. This CDR3 region has 13 residues. CDR1 is SGHDT and CDR2 is YYEEEE in the germline V gene. Germline trimming cut 2 bases from V and 4 bases from J; bases unmatched to any gene: 3. The CDR3 spells CASSFGGGYEQYF. The CDR3 DNA reads TGTGCCAGCAGCTTCGGGGGAGGGTACGAGCAGTACTTC.

The gene calls are TRBV30 and TRBJ1-1; TRBD1 matches at 10 bases. V lost 0 bases, J lost 10 bases, and 17 bases stayed unmatched. CDR3 size: 17 residues. Germline loops: CDR1 GTSNPN, CDR2 SVGIG (reference sequence). CDR3 loop: CAWSVKDRGYYSRAAFF. The DNA of the CDR3 is TGTGCCTGGAGTGTAAAGGACAGGGGGTATTATAGTCGGGCAGCTTTCTTT.

The V call is TRBV4-2, the J call TRBJ2-7; TRBD1 matches 7 bases. V was clipped by 0 bases and J by 4 bases; unmatched bases: 9. The CDR3 is 16 residues long. CDR1 LGHNA and CDR2 YNFKEQ come from the germline V gene. The CDR3 DNA follows: TGTGCCAGCAGCCAAGATTTATTTGGCAGGGGGTACGAGCAGTACTTC. Its protein is CASSQDLFGRGYEQYF.

The chain links TRBV7-9 to TRBJ2-3; D may be TRBD1 (6 bases). Germline V CDR1 and CDR2: SEHNR, FQNEAQ (reference sequence). This CDR3 comprises 15 residues. The V gene lost 1 base and the J gene lost 2 bases, with 10 bases spanning the gap. This chain's CDR3 is CASSLVLGATDTQYF. The CDR3, as DNA: TGTGCCAGCAGCTTAGTATTGGGGGCCACAGATACGCAGTATTTT.

The CDR3 DNA reads TGTGCCAGCAGGCCGGGACTAGTGAGCTACGAGCAGTACTTC. Amino acid sequence: CASRPGLVSYEQYF. This rearrangement joins TRBV6-5 to TRBJ2-7; TRBD2 aligns across 8 bases. V gave up 6 bases and J gave up 3 bases; unmatched junction bases: 7. Germline CDR1 and CDR2: MNHEY and SVGAGI. There are 14 residues in the CDR3.